Listed below are T cell receptor beta chains from one sample, sequenced in a study of T cell responses to AZD1222 COVID-19 vaccine. The table came from immunoSEQ multiplex PCR; TCRdb's copy has only in-frame clones and leaves some out. The table has 150,000 or so clones, roughly nine tenths seen once. The source was peripheral blood, collected on day 0 of MenACWY control vaccination. The receptors originated from an adult in good health. Both conserved end residues are part of each CDR3.

>TRBV11-3
CASSFTAVETTTNEKLFF
>TRBV28
CASSLSYGYTF
>TRBV19
CASSIRQRPSTDTQYF
>TRBV5-8
CASSLRGTVNSPLHF
>TRBV4-3
CASSQWRGSDNEQFF
>TRBV19
CASSTPGRINTEAFF
>TRBV3-1/TRBV3-2
CASSQVLGTFEAFF
>TRBV6-5
CASSRDRGSGNTIYF
>TRBV24-1
CATRQGTNTGELFF
>TRBV3-1/TRBV3-2
CASSPIGTANSPLHF
>TRBV6-5
CASSSTQETQYF
>TRBV19
CASSNGQSDNSPLHF
>TRBV6-2/TRBV6-3
CASSQTGVRMSYTF
>TRBV29-1
CSVSTGLGNTIYF
>TRBV2
CASRGGRGAWQPQHF
>TRBV25-1
CASSVFSRAGANVLTF
>TRBV7-8
CASSSGVAGELFF
>TRBV14
CASSRKSPGAAGNTEAFF
>TRBV19
CASSPSLGRPNTEAFF
>TRBV15
CATSRTLGGSPLHF
>TRBV19
CASSIGSGQGLGDEQYF
>TRBV29-1
CSVRRLAGEGEQYF
>TRBV7-9
CASSSGQGNSPLHF
>TRBV5-4
CASSFGYSGNTIYF
>TRBV5-1
CASSLGPGNTEAFF